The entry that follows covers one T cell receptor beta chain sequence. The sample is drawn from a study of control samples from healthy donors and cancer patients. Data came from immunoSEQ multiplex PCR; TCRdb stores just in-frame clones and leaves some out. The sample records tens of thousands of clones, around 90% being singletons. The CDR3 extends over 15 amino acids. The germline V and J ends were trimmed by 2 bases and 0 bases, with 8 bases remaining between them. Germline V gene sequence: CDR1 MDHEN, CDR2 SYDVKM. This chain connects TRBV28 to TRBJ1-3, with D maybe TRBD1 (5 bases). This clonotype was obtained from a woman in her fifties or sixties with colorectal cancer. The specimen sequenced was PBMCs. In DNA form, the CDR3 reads TGTGCCAGCAGTTTACAGGGCATCTCTGGAAACACCATATATTTT. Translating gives CASSLQGISGNTIYF.